This TCR beta chain was recovered during a study of T cell responses to AZD1222 COVID-19 vaccine. This table comes from immunoSEQ multiplex PCR, and its TCRdb copy is limited to in-frame clones, with some not included. Here the sample spans approximately 100,000 clones, about nine tenths being singletons. The V gene's germline CDR1 is SGHTA and CDR2 FQGTGA. V lost 1 base to trimming and J lost 7 bases, with 16 bases between them. This CDR3 has 15 residues. The sequencing used peripheral blood, collected 28 days after the second AZD1222 dose. This receptor was identified in an adult who received the AZD1222 COVID-19 vaccine. The chain has TRBV7-3 and TRBJ1-2; D is unclear. CDR3 nucleotide sequence: TGTGCCAGCAGCTTAAGAGCTACCCTCTTCTCTGGCTACACCTTC. Translating it yields CASSLRATLFSGYTF.